These 21 T cell receptor beta chains were all obtained from the same sample, sequenced in a study of shared clonotypes between healthy human individuals. The assay was immunoSEQ multiplex PCR, and TCRdb's table has in-frame clones only and misses some. The sample consists of about half a million clones, more than 75% of them appearing once. The material sequenced was PBMCs. The receptors were sampled from a woman aged 35 to 49 in good health. Some clones in this sample may be carry-over from other donors' samples.

The V and J genes are TRBV30 and TRBJ2-2; D gene ambiguous. The CDR3 is 11 amino acids. The germline V gene encodes CDR1 GTSNPN and CDR2 SVGIG (reference sequence). Deletions cut 4 bases from V and 8 bases from J, with 8 bases between. The CDR3 here is CAWTPRGELFF. DNA for the CDR3: TGTGCCTGGACGCCGAGGGGGGAGCTGTTTTTT.

The chain combines TRBV15 with TRBJ2-7; 7 nucleotides align to TRBD2. J gave up 4 bases and V 0 bases, and 9 bases lay outside the gene matches. Germline V CDR1 and CDR2: LNHNV, YYDKDF (reference sequence). The CDR3 sequence is 16 residues long. This CDR3 is CATSRDRERDQYEQYF. The DNA of the CDR3 is TGTGCCACCAGCAGAGATCGGGAGCGGGATCAATACGAGCAGTACTTC.

For this clone: The identical CDR3 is also encoded by other nucleotide sequences in the sample. The chain recombines TRBV7-9 with TRBJ1-1; a weak D match, TRBD1 (5 bases). Trimming took off 1 base at V and 8 bases at J, with 11 bases between the two ends. There are 13 residues in the CDR3. CDR1 and CDR2 (germline): SEHNR, FQNEAQ (reference sequence). The CDR3 DNA sequence: TGTGCCAGCAGCTTAGAGGGTGGGACCGAAGCTTTCTTT. Translating it yields CASSLEGGTEAFF.

The chain is built from TRBV27 and TRBJ1-2, with a weak D call TRBD1 (5 bases). This CDR3 comprises 14 residues. Germline lookup yields CDR1 MNHEY and CDR2 SMNVEV (reference sequence). Deletions cut 5 bases from V and 5 bases from J, with 15 bases between. The CDR3 sequence is CASSAAGRSYGYTF. CDR3 in DNA: TGTGCCAGCAGTGCAGCAGGGAGGTCTTATGGCTACACCTTC.

The CDR3, as DNA: TGTGCCAGCAGCCTTCCCACAGATACGCAGTATTTT. This gives the protein CASSLPTDTQYF. V and J are TRBV7-9 and TRBJ2-3, with D hard to call. Germline V gene lookup returns CDR1 SEHNR and CDR2 FQNEAQ (reference sequence). V shed 5 bases and J shed 2 bases, with 5 bases lying between them. The CDR3 runs to 12 residues.

The chain is built from TRBV7-8 and TRBJ1-2; D perhaps matches TRBD1 (6 bases). Germline V gene lookup returns CDR1 SGHVS and CDR2 FQNEAQ. V lost 5 bases and J 7 bases, leaving 14 bases between the germline ends. This CDR3 region has 13 residues. The CDR3 protein is CASSANRDGGYTF. For the CDR3, the DNA is TGTGCCAGCAGCGCTAACAGGGATGGTGGCTACACCTTC. The entire variable domain, with the rest obtained from reference TRBV7-8 and TRBJ1-2, is as follows: GAGVSQSPRYKVAKRGQDVALRCDPISGHVSLFWYQQALGQGPEFLTYFQNEAQLDKSGLPSDRFFAERPEGSVSTLKIQRTQQEDSAVYLCASSANRDGGYTFGSGTRLTVV.

A note on this clone: The junction departs from germline at one end; a sequencing error may be responsible. The chain combines TRBV6-5 with TRBJ1-3, with D possibly TRBD1 on 6 matching bases. CDR1 MNHEY and CDR2 SVGAGI come from the germline V gene. This CDR3 comprises 12 residues. The CDR3 DNA reads as TGTGCCAGCAGCCTCTCGGACAGCCTTAAACATTTT. It translates to CASSLSDSLKHF.

V and J are TRBV28 and TRBJ2-7, with a weak D call TRBD2 (5 bases). The CDR3 covers 15 residues. Germline V lookup: CDR1 MDHEN, CDR2 SYDVKM. The V gene lost 3 bases and the J gene lost 5 bases, with 17 bases spanning the gap. The CDR3 sequence: CASSLGLASTHEQYF. The CDR3 DNA reads TGTGCCAGCAGTTTGGGCCTAGCATCGACCCACGAGCAGTACTTC. Based on the CDR3 plus reference TRBV28 and TRBJ2-7, the full variable domain is DVKVTQSSRYLVKRTGEKVFLECVQDMDHENMFWYRQDPGLGLRLIYFSYDVKMKEKGDIPEGYSVSREKKERFSLILESASTNQTSMYLCASSLGLASTHEQYFGPGTRLTVT.

This chain uses TRBV11-1 with TRBJ2-1, with 7 bases matching TRBD1. CDR3 length equals 18 residues. Unmatched junction bases numbered 19, after V lost 5 bases and J lost 6 bases. Germline-derived CDR1 and CDR2 are SGHAT and FQDESV (reference sequence). This CDR3 is CASSAISSGDRTSNEQFF. CDR3 nucleotides: TGTGCCAGCAGCGCTATATCTTCCGGGGACAGAACCTCCAATGAGCAGTTCTTC.

This chain connects TRBV6-6 to TRBJ1-5, with TRBD1 as a possible D gene (6 bases). Germline assignment: CDR1 MNHNY and CDR2 SVGAGI (reference sequence). This CDR3 is 14 amino acids long. Trimming left V 6 bases short and J 3 bases short, with 12 bases between. The DNA for the CDR3 is TGTGCCAGCAGACCTGGACAGTCCAATCAGCCCCAGCATTTT. Encoded protein: CASRPGQSNQPQHF.

The chain links TRBV7-9 to TRBJ2-5; 9 bases are shared with TRBD2. CDR3 length: 17 amino acids. CDR1 is SEHNR and CDR2 is FQNEAQ in the germline V gene (reference sequence). Trimming took 0 bases from V and 5 from J; bases not matched to a gene: 10. The CDR3 reads CASSLAMGLAGTETQYF. The CDR3 coding sequence is TGTGCCAGCAGCTTAGCGATGGGGCTAGCGGGAACGGAGACCCAGTACTTC.

The J gene is TRBJ2-1, the V gene TRBV5-1; TRBD1 might be the D (6 bases). The V gene's germline CDR1 is SGHRS and CDR2 YFSETQ. Trimming shortened V by 4 bases and J by 2 bases, and 13 bases separated the two germline ends. This CDR3 contains 15 residues. In nucleotides, the CDR3 is TGCGCCAGCAGCCTCGGGACAAAAACCTACAATGAGCAGTTCTTC. Its translation is CASSLGTKTYNEQFF.

In the case of this clone: Other DNA sequences in this sample translate to the same CDR3. The genes are TRBV5-1 and TRBJ1-2; D not certain. Germline CDR1 is SGHRS and CDR2 is YFSETQ. CDR3 length equals 13 residues. Trimming took 1 base from V and 2 from J, leaving 6 bases between them. The DNA of the CDR3 is TGCGCCAGCAGCTTGCGAGAGAACTATGGCTACACCTTC. Its protein product is CASSLRENYGYTF.

This clone was found once. V gene TRBV7-9 combines with J gene TRBJ2-1; TRBD2 matches 8 bases. The germline V gene encodes CDR1 SEHNR and CDR2 FQNEAQ (reference sequence). Germline trimming cut 0 bases from V and 3 bases from J; bases unmatched to any gene: 7. The CDR3 contains 17 residues. The CDR3 DNA reads as TGTGCCAGCAGCTTAGCAAACGGGAGGGCCGTCTACAATGAGCAGTTCTTC. The encoded protein is CASSLANGRAVYNEQFF.

This chain connects TRBV14 to TRBJ2-5, with a possible D match to TRBD2 (6 bases). Per the germline V gene, CDR1 is SGHDN and CDR2 is FVKESK. Trimming took 4 bases from V and 0 from J, leaving 9 bases between them. This CDR3 contains 14 residues. The CDR3 DNA reads as TGTGCCAGCAGCCGCCGGGACTACCAAGAGACCCAGTACTTC. This sequence encodes CASSRRDYQETQYF.

The chain couples TRBV10-1 to TRBJ2-1; 11 positions agree with TRBD2. This CDR3 region has 19 residues. The V and J ends lost 0 bases and 2 bases, in that order; junction bases with no gene match: 9. Germline V lookup: CDR1 WNHNN, CDR2 SYGVQD (reference sequence). The CDR3 spells CASSESLASGRMTYNEQFF. The CDR3 DNA is TGCGCCAGCAGTGAGTCTCTGGCTAGCGGGAGGATGACCTACAATGAGCAGTTCTTC.

This chain uses TRBV7-3 with TRBJ2-3; the D is unclear. The V gene lost 3 bases and the J gene lost 6 bases, with 7 bases spanning the gap. The CDR3 covers 12 residues. Germline V gene data show CDR1 as SGHTA and CDR2 as FQGTGA. CDR3 in DNA: TGTGCCAGCAGCTTCAGCAGGGATACGCAGTATTTT. Translated: CASSFSRDTQYF.

The gene calls are TRBV27 and TRBJ2-1; the D gene could be TRBD1 or TRBD2 (5 bases each). Germline CDR1 MNHEY, CDR2 SMNVEV (reference sequence). Between the trimmed V and J ends, which lost 2 bases and 4 bases, there was a span of 12 bases. This CDR3 comprises 15 residues. The CDR3 DNA follows: TGTGCCAGCAGTTTAAGGCAGGGCGGGTACAATGAGCAGTTCTTC. Translation gives CASSLRQGGYNEQFF.

The genes are TRBV4-3 and TRBJ1-5; D gene unclear. CDR1 is LGHNA, CDR2 YSLEER, per germline. Trimming cost V 1 base and J 5 bases, with 6 bases left between them. CDR3 length: 13 amino acids. CDR3 coding DNA: TGCGCCAGCAGCCAAGCCGGAGATCAGCCCCAGCATTTT. It is translated as CASSQAGDQPQHF.

Concerning this clone: The likely explanation is a read error, given a far larger clone one base away. The same CDR3 also results from other DNA sequences found in this sample. This chain connects TRBV30 to TRBJ1-1; unclear D gene. The CDR3 totals 14 residues. Germline V gene sequence: CDR1 GTSNPN, CDR2 SVGIG (reference sequence). CDR3 sequence reads: CAWRDSPAGTEAFF. CDR3 DNA: TGTGCCTGGAGGGACTCGCCGGCGGGCACTGAAGCCTTCTTT.

This clone was seen once. This CDR3 reads CASSLAHGSNGGYTF. CDR3 DNA sequence: TGTGCCAGCAGCTTAGCACACGGGTCCAATGGTGGCTACACCTTC. The chain is built from TRBV11-2 and TRBJ1-2; D is uncertain. CDR1 SGHAT and CDR2 FQNNGV come from the germline V gene. The CDR3 is 15 amino acids. With 1 base removed from V and 7 bases from J, the gap between germline ends came to 16 bases.